Listed below are T cell receptor beta chains from one sample, sequenced in a study of blood T cells in healthy people across ages. Via MiXCR, TCRdb re-called the 5' RACE reads, giving one row per CDR3 protein. Counted here are 550,000 to 750,000 distinct CDR3 sequences, roughly 21% occurring once; the ten biggest clones make up roughly 3.7%. The sample was blood. All receptors derive from a man aged 65 to 85 in good health. Both conserved end residues are part of each CDR3. The D gene is left open where the match is weak. Size tells how often a clone was seen (once, few, many) or the class of an expanded clone, and some rows leave it out.

d_gene: .
v_gene: TRBV28
abundance: .
j_gene: TRBJ1-2
CDR3aa: CASTGAWGYTF
CDR3nt: TGTGCCAGCACCGGGGCCTGGGGCTACACCTTC

d_gene: .
v_gene: TRBV28
abundance: .
j_gene: TRBJ2-1
CDR3aa: CASSLRLAYAYNEQFF
CDR3nt: TGTGCCAGCAGTTTAAGGCTAGCGTATGCCTACAATGAGCAGTTCTTC

d_gene: .
v_gene: TRBV5-1
abundance: few
j_gene: TRBJ1-5
CDR3aa: CASSPGPGGSYSNQPQHF
CDR3nt: TGCGCCAGCAGCCCGGGGCCCGGGGGATCCTATAGCAATCAGCCCCAGCATTTT

d_gene: TRBD2
v_gene: TRBV6-2/TRBV6-3
abundance: .
j_gene: TRBJ2-1
CDR3aa: CASRPETSESSYNEQFF
CDR3nt: TGTGCCAGCAGACCCGAAACTAGCGAGAGCTCCTACAATGAGCAGTTCTTC

d_gene: .
v_gene: TRBV5-1
abundance: few
j_gene: TRBJ2-5
CDR3aa: CASLVGQLQETQYF
CDR3nt: TGCGCCAGCTTGGTGGGGCAGCTCCAAGAGACCCAGTACTTC

d_gene: .
v_gene: TRBV20-1
abundance: .
j_gene: TRBJ1-4
CDR3aa: CSASTATNEKLFF
CDR3nt: TGCAGTGCTAGTACGGCAACTAATGAAAAACTGTTTTTT

d_gene: .
v_gene: TRBV6-2/TRBV6-3
abundance: .
j_gene: TRBJ2-4
CDR3aa: CASSQDKNIQYF
CDR3nt: TGTGCCAGTTCACAAGACAAAAACATTCAGTACTTC

d_gene: TRBD1
v_gene: TRBV12-3/TRBV12-4
abundance: .
j_gene: TRBJ2-7
CDR3aa: CASKQGTASYEQYF
CDR3nt: TGTGCCAGCAAACAGGGGACGGCCTCCTACGAGCAGTACTTC

d_gene: .
v_gene: TRBV5-1
abundance: .
j_gene: TRBJ2-6
CDR3aa: CASSFGVTGANVLTF
CDR3nt: TGCGCCAGCAGCTTTGGGGTTACCGGGGCCAACGTCCTGACTTTC

d_gene: .
v_gene: TRBV2
abundance: .
j_gene: TRBJ2-5
CDR3aa: CASSKLDSHEGTQYF
CDR3nt: TGTGCCAGCAGTAAATTGGACAGTCACGAAGGGACCCAGTACTTC

d_gene: .
v_gene: TRBV7-9
abundance: .
j_gene: TRBJ2-2
CDR3aa: CASSFVPSGNRENTGELFF
CDR3nt: TGTGCCAGCAGCTTTGTACCGTCAGGGAACCGCGAAAACACCGGGGAGCTGTTTTTT

d_gene: .
v_gene: TRBV12-3/TRBV12-4
abundance: .
j_gene: TRBJ2-7
CDR3aa: CASSGTDLTYEQYF
CDR3nt: TGTGCCAGCAGCGGGACTGATTTGACCTACGAGCAGTACTTC

d_gene: .
v_gene: TRBV7-2
abundance: .
j_gene: TRBJ2-3
CDR3aa: CASTNPTTDTQYF
CDR3nt: TGTGCCAGCACCAACCCAACCACAGATACGCAGTATTTT

d_gene: .
v_gene: TRBV6-6
abundance: .
j_gene: TRBJ2-7
CDR3aa: CASSNQGYEQYF
CDR3nt: TGTGCCAGCAGTAACCAAGGCTACGAGCAGTACTTC

d_gene: .
v_gene: TRBV20-1
abundance: few
j_gene: TRBJ1-5
CDR3aa: CSARPFTPPSNQPQHF
CDR3nt: TGCAGTGCTAGACCTTTCACACCTCCTAGCAATCAGCCCCAGCATTTT

d_gene: TRBD1
v_gene: TRBV10-3
abundance: .
j_gene: TRBJ1-2
CDR3aa: CATGSTGGNYGYTF
CDR3nt: TGTGCCACCGGGTCGACAGGGGGCAACTATGGCTACACCTTC

d_gene: .
v_gene: TRBV2
abundance: few
j_gene: TRBJ1-4
CDR3aa: CASSNNEKLFF
CDR3nt: TGTGCCAGCAGTAATAATGAAAAACTGTTTTTT

d_gene: TRBD2
v_gene: TRBV5-1
abundance: .
j_gene: TRBJ2-7
CDR3aa: CASSSASGAHYEQYF
CDR3nt: TGCGCCAGCAGCTCCGCTAGCGGAGCCCACTACGAGCAGTACTTC

d_gene: .
v_gene: TRBV29-1
abundance: many
j_gene: TRBJ1-2
CDR3aa: CSVEDQGKEGYTF
CDR3nt: TGCAGCGTTGAAGATCAAGGAAAGGAGGGCTACACCTTC

d_gene: .
v_gene: TRBV24-1
abundance: .
j_gene: TRBJ2-2
CDR3aa: CATSDLLNRDNTGELFF
CDR3nt: TGTGCCACCAGTGATTTGCTAAACCGGGACAACACCGGGGAGCTGTTTTTT

d_gene: TRBD1
v_gene: TRBV20-1
abundance: .
j_gene: TRBJ2-7
CDR3aa: CSATIPGTGGEQYF
CDR3nt: TGCAGTGCTACGATCCCCGGGACAGGAGGCGAGCAGTACTTC

d_gene: TRBD1
v_gene: TRBV25-1
abundance: .
j_gene: TRBJ1-6
CDR3aa: CASSPDVGQRSSTPLHF
CDR3nt: TGTGCCAGCAGTCCTGATGTGGGACAGCGGAGTAGTACACCCCTCCACTTT